Presented here are 15 T cell receptor beta chains from one specimen sequenced in a study of cytomegalovirus exposure and HLA in healthy donors. PCR employed 60 Vbeta and 13 Jbeta primers. The data were produced by immunoSEQ multiplex PCR, yet TCRdb's version contains in-frame clones alone and is incomplete. This sample has under 100,000 clones, with roughly four fifths found just once. Sequencing used PBMCs. The receptor set was obtained from a human donor in good health.

The rearrangement joins TRBV2 to TRBJ2-7; D is ambiguous. Deletions cut 2 bases from V and 7 bases from J, with 9 bases between. The CDR3 is made up of 12 amino acids. CDR1 SNHLY and CDR2 FYNNEI come from the germline V gene. CDR3 nucleotide sequence: TGTGCCAGCAGTGAAAGGTGGGCGGAGCAGTACTTC. This sequence encodes CASSERWAEQYF.

This clone was seen once. This chain uses TRBV7-8 with TRBJ1-6; 8 bases fit TRBD1. The CDR3 extends over 15 amino acids. J lost 10 bases, V lost 4 bases, and 9 bases had no gene match. Germline CDR1 is SGHVS and CDR2 is FQNEAQ. CDR3 sequence: CASSSDRVETSPLHF. In DNA, the CDR3 is TGTGCCAGCAGCTCGGACAGGGTAGAGACCTCACCCCTCCACTTT.

The chain joins TRBV6-1 to TRBJ1-4; D is possibly TRBD1 (5 bases). The CDR3 extends over 14 amino acids. Germline assignment: CDR1 MNHNS and CDR2 SASEGT. The V end was cut by 4 bases, the J end by 8 bases, with 14 bases between. The DNA for the CDR3 is TGTGCCAGCAGTGGCGGGGGAGGATACGAAAAACTGTTTTTT. It translates to CASSGGGGYEKLFF.

The chain is built from TRBV15 and TRBJ1-2; no firm D call. Between the trimmed V and J ends, which lost 0 bases and 4 bases, there was a span of 9 bases. CDR1 is LNHNV and CDR2 is YYDKDF in the germline V gene (reference sequence). This CDR3 contains 14 residues. This CDR3 reads CATSRDNSLYGYTF. CDR3 bases: TGTGCCACCAGCAGAGACAACAGCCTCTATGGCTACACCTTC.

The rearrangement links TRBV7-9 to TRBJ1-4; a weak D match, TRBD1 (6 bases). V was shortened by 5 bases and J by 2 bases, with 18 bases between the two germline ends. The CDR3 has 17 amino acids. CDR1 and CDR2 from the germline V gene are SEHNR and FQNEAQ (reference sequence). DNA for the CDR3: TGTGCCAGCAGCCCCCGACAGGAAACGGTCACTAATGAAAAACTGTTTTTT. This gives the protein CASSPRQETVTNEKLFF.

This chain uses TRBV29-1 with TRBJ1-1; D possibly corresponds to TRBD1 (6 bases). CDR3 length equals 13 residues. The V gene's germline CDR1 is SQVTM and CDR2 ANQGSEA. Trimming removed 3 bases at V and 5 bases at J, with 13 bases between. CDR3 residues: CSVDQGLGTEAFF. The CDR3, as DNA: TGCAGCGTTGACCAGGGGTTAGGGACTGAAGCTTTCTTT.

The chain has TRBV6-1 and TRBJ2-3, with 11 bases lining up with TRBD2. CDR1 is MNHNS and CDR2 is SASEGT in the germline V gene. This CDR3 has 15 residues. Trimming cost V 6 bases and J 3 bases; bases outside gene matches: 5. The CDR3 region is CASRSLAGGTDTQYF. The CDR3 bases are TGTGCCAGCAGGTCTCTAGCGGGAGGTACAGATACGCAGTATTTT.

This chain uses TRBV15 with TRBJ2-3; weak D call: TRBD2 (6 bases). The ends were cut back, 1 base at V and 6 bases at J, with 11 bases in the middle. The CDR3 is 14 residues long. Germline loops: CDR1 LNHNV, CDR2 YYDKDF (reference sequence). This CDR3 reads CATSRARGEDTQYF. The CDR3 nucleotides read TGTGCCACCAGCAGAGCCCGCGGGGAGGATACGCAGTATTTT.

This clone has only one observation. The chain couples TRBV7-2 to TRBJ1-5; the match to TRBD1 covers 7 bases. Trimming cost V 5 bases and J 7 bases; bases outside gene matches: 8. The germline CDR1 and CDR2 sequences are SGHTA and FQGNSA. The CDR3 is 14 amino acids. Here the CDR3 DNA reads TGTGCCAGCAGCACCCGACAGGGCCGGCAGCCCCAGCATTTT. Protein sequence: CASSTRQGRQPQHF.

The sample holds a few counts of this clone. The V and J genes are TRBV10-3 and TRBJ1-1; TRBD1 aligns across 9 bases. J was trimmed by 4 bases and V by 6 bases; bases with no gene match: 6. The length of the CDR3 is 14 residues. Germline lookup yields CDR1 ENHRY and CDR2 SYGVKD. The CDR3 DNA sequence: TGTGCCATCAGCCGGGACAGGGTGACCACTGAAGCTTTCTTT. Amino acids: CAISRDRVTTEAFF.

On this clone itself: Compared with germline, one end of the junction differs, possibly owing to a read error. V and J are TRBV5-1 and TRBJ1-1; 9 bases line up with TRBD1. CDR1 and CDR2 (germline): SGHRS, YFSETQ. This CDR3 has 13 residues. CDR3 protein: CASSYGQGTGAFF. CDR3 in DNA: TGTGCCAGCAGCTACGGACAGGGGACGGGTGCTTTCTTT.

In nucleotides, the CDR3 is TGTGCCAGCAGCATATTACAGGGGGGCACTGAAGCTTTCTTT. Its protein is CASSILQGGTEAFF. The rearrangement joins TRBV7-8 to TRBJ1-1; 8 nucleotides agree with TRBD1. Germline V gene sequence: CDR1 SGHVS, CDR2 FQNEAQ. V lost 5 bases to trimming and J lost 4 bases; unmatched junction nucleotides: 6. This CDR3 has 14 residues.

J is TRBJ1-1 and V is TRBV6-1, with D possibly being TRBD1 (5 bases). V lost 6 bases and J 1 base, leaving 9 bases between the germline ends. From germline, CDR1 is MNHNS and CDR2 SASEGT. The CDR3 covers 13 residues. The CDR3 DNA reads as TGTGCCAGCAGCGCGGGGACGAACACTGAAGCTTTCTTT. It translates to CASSAGTNTEAFF.

The chain carries TRBV7-8 and TRBJ2-7, with 13 positions matching TRBD2. V trimming: 5 bases; J trimming: 7 bases; junction bases outside the gene matches: 11. This CDR3 has 16 residues. Per the germline V gene, CDR1 is SGHVS and CDR2 is FQNEAQ. CDR3 nucleotide sequence: TGTGCCAGCAGCCCCGGAACCGGGACTAGCGGGGCAGAGCAGTACTTC. Protein product: CASSPGTGTSGAEQYF.

J is TRBJ2-7 and V is TRBV11-2; 12 bases agree with TRBD2. From germline, CDR1 is SGHAT and CDR2 FQNNGV. The CDR3 loop spans 17 amino acids. V gave up 1 base and J gave up 5 bases; unmatched junction bases: 9. CDR3 loop: CASSLGLAGGGGHEQYF. In DNA form, the CDR3 reads TGTGCCAGCAGCTTAGGGCTAGCGGGAGGGGGTGGCCACGAGCAGTACTTC.